These 24 T cell receptor beta chains came from one sample sequenced in a study of T cell responses to AZD1222 COVID-19 vaccine. Some clones are missing from TCRdb's copy, which holds only in-frame ones; the method was immunoSEQ multiplex PCR. In the table there are approximately 100,000 clones, 90% to 95% of which are singletons. The material sequenced was peripheral blood, taken on day 0 of AZD1222 vaccination. These receptors came from an adult in good health.

V usage is TRBV6-1 and J usage is TRBJ2-5; D tentatively reads TRBD1 or TRBD2 (5 bases each). Germline CDR1 and CDR2: MNHNS and SASEGT. The CDR3 has 16 amino acids. V gave up 0 bases and J gave up 4 bases, with 15 bases separating them. As DNA, the CDR3 is TGTGCCAGCAGTGAAGCGGGACGCTCAGTGGGAGAGACCCAGTACTTC. As protein: CASSEAGRSVGETQYF.

This clone was counted a single time. V is TRBV19 and J is TRBJ2-3; 9 bases agree with TRBD2. The CDR3 is made up of 16 amino acids. V was pared by 3 bases and J by 0 bases, with 4 bases of the junction left unmatched. CDR1 is LNHDA and CDR2 is SQIVND in the germline V gene (reference sequence). CDR3 amino acids: CASSILAGISTDTQYF. The CDR3 bases are TGTGCCAGTAGTATTCTAGCGGGGATTAGCACAGATACGCAGTATTTT.

This clone was counted between two and nine times. The J gene is TRBJ1-5, the V gene TRBV6-5; possibly TRBD1 for D (5 bases). Germline assignment: CDR1 MNHEY and CDR2 SVGAGI. Trimming shortened V by 6 bases and J by 5 bases, and 14 bases separated the two germline ends. The CDR3 is 14 amino acids. The DNA of the CDR3 is TGTGCCAGCAGCAGACAGAGCCGAGATCAGCCCCAGCATTTT. Protein product: CASSRQSRDQPQHF.

Only one count was recorded for this clone. The chain employs TRBV4-1 and TRBJ1-5; D gene unclear. This CDR3 is built from 14 residues. V was cut by 0 bases and J by 1 base, with 4 bases left in between. Germline CDR1 and CDR2: MGHRA and YSYEKL. The DNA of the CDR3 is TGCGCCAGCAGCCAAGATGGGAGCAATCAGCCCCAGCATTTT. Translated, it gives CASSQDGSNQPQHF.

The chain uses TRBV4-1 and TRBJ1-6, with D tentatively TRBD1 (6 bases). Germline CDR1 reads MGHRA; CDR2 reads YSYEKL. Trimming shortened V by 0 bases and J by 7 bases, and 13 bases separated the two germline ends. This CDR3 comprises 16 residues. In nucleotides, the CDR3 is TGCGCCAGCAGCCAAGAGGGGGCCAACGGGAATTCACCCCTCCACTTT. Its translation is CASSQEGANGNSPLHF.

The gene calls are TRBV18 and TRBJ2-6; no clear D gene. Germline values: CDR1 KGHSH, CDR2 LQKENI. CDR3 length equals 15 residues. Trimming took 6 bases from V and 0 from J, leaving 9 bases between them. This CDR3 is CASSPGGSGANVLTF. The CDR3 DNA follows: TGTGCCAGCTCTCCGGGCGGCTCTGGGGCCAACGTCCTGACTTTC.

The chain couples TRBV7-2 to TRBJ1-5; no clear D. The length of the CDR3 is 13 residues. Germline V gives CDR1 SGHTA, CDR2 FQGNSA. Trimming stripped 2 bases from V and 5 bases from J, with 7 bases between. In DNA, the CDR3 is TGTGCCAGCAGCTTAACCGGGGATCAGCCCCAGCATTTT. This encodes CASSLTGDQPQHF. Based on the CDR3 plus reference TRBV7-2 and TRBJ1-5, the full variable domain is GAGVSQSPSNKVTEKGKDVELRCDPISGHTALYWYRQSLGQGLEFLIYFQGNSAPDKSGLPSDRFSAERTGGSVSTLTIQRTQQEDSAVYLCASSLTGDQPQHFGDGTRLSIL.

The CDR3 protein is CASKGNRRNTEAFF. CDR3 coding DNA: TGTGCCAGCAAGGGAAACAGGAGGAACACTGAAGCTTTCTTT. The genes are TRBV27 and TRBJ1-1, with D possibly being TRBD1 (5 bases). The germline V gene encodes CDR1 MNHEY and CDR2 SMNVEV (reference sequence). The CDR3 runs 14 residues. The V end lost 7 bases, the J end lost 1 base, and 13 bases lay between the germline ends.

The genes are TRBV3-1 (or the pseudogene TRBV3-2) and TRBJ1-1; D not resolved. The CDR3 has 16 residues. Germline assignment: CDR1 LGHDT and CDR2 YNNKEL (reference sequence). Trimming stripped 3 bases from V and 3 bases from J, with 17 bases between. Here the CDR3 DNA reads TGTGCCAGCAGCCAGGCTGGACGAGGGAGAGACACTGAAGCTTTCTTT. This sequence encodes CASSQAGRGRDTEAFF.

In this sample, this clone turned up once. This rearrangement joins TRBV5-1 to TRBJ1-1, with 7 bases matching TRBD1. The germline gives CDR1 SGHRS, CDR2 YFSETQ. V lost 0 bases, J lost 6 bases, and 5 bases stayed unmatched. The CDR3 has 14 residues. The CDR3, as DNA: TGCGCCAGCAGCTTGGGGGACAGTCCCTCTGAAGCTTTCTTT. Amino acids: CASSLGDSPSEAFF. Full variable domain (remainder filled in from reference TRBV5-1 and TRBJ1-1): KAGVTQTPRYLIKTRGQQVTLSCSPISGHRSVSWYQQTPGQGLQFLFEYFSETQRNKGNFPGRFSGRQFSNSRSEMNVSTLELGDSALYLCASSLGDSPSEAFFGQGTRLTVV.

The J gene is TRBJ1-3, the V gene TRBV18; D gene unclear. Germline V gene lookup returns CDR1 KGHSH and CDR2 LQKENI. The length of the CDR3 is 13 residues. Trimming took 3 bases from V and 1 from J, leaving 4 bases between them. The CDR3 loop is CASSPQSGNTIYF. CDR3 nucleotides: TGTGCCAGCTCACCCCAGTCTGGAAACACCATATATTTT.

The genes are TRBV19 and TRBJ1-1, with 11 bases lining up with TRBD1. Germline V lookup: CDR1 LNHDA, CDR2 SQIVND (reference sequence). The CDR3 has 16 amino acids. J gave up 0 bases and V 3 bases, and 3 bases lay outside the gene matches. The CDR3 region has the DNA TGTGCCAGTAGTATCGGGACAGGGGGGATGAACACTGAAGCTTTCTTT. Its translation: CASSIGTGGMNTEAFF.

The chain joins TRBV9 to TRBJ1-6; no clear D. The CDR3 totals 12 residues. Germline lookup yields CDR1 SGDLS and CDR2 YYNGEE. V lost 4 bases, J lost 7 bases, and 6 bases lay in between. CDR3 amino acids: CASSPTNSPLHF. The CDR3 DNA is TGTGCCAGCAGCCCGACGAATTCACCCCTCCACTTT.

The chain uses TRBV5-1 and TRBJ2-3; maybe TRBD2 (5 bases). The V end lost 3 bases, the J end lost 6 bases, and 8 bases lay between the germline ends. The CDR3 covers 12 residues. Germline CDR1 is SGHRS and CDR2 is YFSETQ. The CDR3 region has the DNA TGCGCCAGCAGCTCCCCGGGGGATACGCAGTATTTT. As protein: CASSSPGDTQYF.

V is TRBV6-2 or TRBV6-3 and J is TRBJ1-1; 8 positions match TRBD1. Germline-derived CDR1 and CDR2 are MNHEY and SVGEGT. This CDR3 has 16 amino acids. The V gene end was trimmed by 7 bases and the J gene end by 5 bases; junction bases not matched to a gene: 15. The CDR3 region has the DNA TGTGCCAGCACCCCGGCCAGGGGGCTAGTGGAAACTGAAGCTTTCTTT. Amino acids: CASTPARGLVETEAFF.

This clone has only one observation. The chain employs TRBV6-6 and TRBJ2-7; D unclear. CDR1 MNHNY and CDR2 SVGAGI come from the germline V gene (reference sequence). The CDR3 length is 13 residues. V dropped 8 bases and J dropped 0 bases, with 11 bases sitting between them. The CDR3 coding sequence is TGTGCCAGCTTCGACGGAAGCTCCTACGAGCAGTACTTC. It translates to CASFDGSSYEQYF.

The chain combines TRBV30 with TRBJ1-6; maybe TRBD1 (5 bases). Trimming cost V 4 bases and J 7 bases, with 8 bases left between them. There are 12 residues in the CDR3. The V gene's germline CDR1 is GTSNPN and CDR2 SVGIG (reference sequence). The CDR3 DNA follows: TGTGCCTGGAACCAGGGAAATTCACCCCTCCACTTT. Amino acids: CAWNQGNSPLHF. The full variable domain, completed using reference TRBV30 and TRBJ1-6, is SQTIHQWPATLVQPVGSPLSLECTVEGTSNPNLYWYRQAAGRGLQLLFYSVGIGQISSEVPQNLSASRPQDRQFILSSKKLLLSDSGFYLCAWNQGNSPLHFGNGTRLTVT.

This clone showed up just once. This sequence joins TRBV6-5 and TRBJ2-7; either TRBD1 or TRBD2 may supply D (5 bases each). CDR1 is MNHEY, CDR2 SVGAGI, per germline. Trimming stripped 5 bases from V and 0 bases from J, with 11 bases between. This CDR3 has 14 amino acids. The CDR3 bases are TGTGCCAGCAGTCCGGGACGGATCTCCTACGAGCAGTACTTC. Translated, it gives CASSPGRISYEQYF.

Only a few counts were recorded for this clone. Other DNA sequences in the sample encode the same CDR3. The chain employs TRBV30 and TRBJ1-5; D is unresolved. CDR3 length: 13 residues. Germline CDR1 GTSNPN, CDR2 SVGIG (reference sequence). V lost 1 base and J 0 bases, leaving 4 bases between the germline ends. CDR3 nucleotide sequence: TGTGCCTGGAGTGCTGGTAGCAATCAGCCCCAGCATTTT. Translating gives CAWSAGSNQPQHF.

The chain is built from TRBV4-1 and TRBJ1-5; possibly TRBD1 for D (5 bases). This CDR3 is built from 15 residues. The V gene's germline CDR1 is MGHRA and CDR2 YSYEKL. The ends were cut back, 0 bases at V and 7 bases at J, with 13 bases in the middle. In nucleotides, the CDR3 is TGCGCCAGCAGCCAAGATGTCCAGGGAGGCCAGCCCCAGCATTTT. It specifies CASSQDVQGGQPQHF.

V is TRBV29-1 and J is TRBJ2-2; TRBD2 matches 7 bases. The CDR3 is 14 residues long. V lost 7 bases to trimming and J lost 6 bases; unmatched junction nucleotides: 11. Germline CDR1 SQVTM, CDR2 ANQGSEA. CDR3 loop: CSAFETSSSGELFF. The CDR3, as DNA: TGCAGCGCTTTTGAGACTAGCTCCTCCGGGGAGCTGTTTTTT.

The chain employs TRBV19 and TRBJ1-5; weak D call: TRBD1 (5 bases). V was cut by 3 bases and J by 9 bases, with 12 bases left in between. The germline CDR1 and CDR2 sequences are LNHDA and SQIVND (reference sequence). This CDR3 contains 13 residues. CDR3: CASSIGGGRPQHF. CDR3 nucleotide sequence: TGTGCCAGTAGTATCGGGGGGGGGAGGCCCCAGCATTTT.

The chain joins TRBV6-5 to TRBJ2-1; D might be TRBD1 (5 bases). Germline V lookup: CDR1 MNHEY, CDR2 SVGAGI. V gave up 2 bases and J gave up 1 base, with 6 bases separating them. This CDR3 has 14 residues. CDR3 in amino acids: CASSYAGSYNEQFF. CDR3 coding DNA: TGTGCCAGCAGTTACGCAGGGTCCTACAATGAGCAGTTCTTC.

In DNA form, the CDR3 reads TGCGCCAGCAGCTTGGAGGTAAGGATCAGTGGCGAAGCTTTCTTT. Translated, it gives CASSLEVRISGEAFF. The chain recombines TRBV5-1 with TRBJ1-1; D is uncertain. The CDR3 sequence is 15 residues long. V lost 0 bases to trimming and J lost 8 bases, with 17 bases between them. Germline CDR1 reads SGHRS; CDR2 reads YFSETQ.